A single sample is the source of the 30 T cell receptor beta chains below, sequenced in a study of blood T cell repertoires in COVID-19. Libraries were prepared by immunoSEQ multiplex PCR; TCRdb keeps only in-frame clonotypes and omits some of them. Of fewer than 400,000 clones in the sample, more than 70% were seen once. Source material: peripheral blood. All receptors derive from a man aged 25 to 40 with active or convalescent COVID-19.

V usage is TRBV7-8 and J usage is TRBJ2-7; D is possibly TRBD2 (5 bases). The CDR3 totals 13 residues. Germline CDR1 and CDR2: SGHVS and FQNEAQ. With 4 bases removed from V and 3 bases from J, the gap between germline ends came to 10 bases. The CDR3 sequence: CASSSGLRYEQYF. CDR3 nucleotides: TGTGCCAGCAGCTCCGGACTTCGCTACGAGCAGTACTTC.

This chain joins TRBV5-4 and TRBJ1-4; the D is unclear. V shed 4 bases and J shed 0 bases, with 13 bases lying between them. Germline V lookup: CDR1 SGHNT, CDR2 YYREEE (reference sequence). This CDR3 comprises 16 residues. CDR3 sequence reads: CASSQDGLATNEKLFF. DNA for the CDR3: TGTGCCAGCAGCCAGGACGGACTAGCAACTAATGAAAAACTGTTTTTT.

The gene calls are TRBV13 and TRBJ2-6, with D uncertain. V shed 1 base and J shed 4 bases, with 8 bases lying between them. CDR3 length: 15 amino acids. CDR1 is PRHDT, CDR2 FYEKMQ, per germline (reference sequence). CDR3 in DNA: TGTGCCAGCAGCTTAGACAGATCCGGGGCCAACGTCCTGACTTTC. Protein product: CASSLDRSGANVLTF.

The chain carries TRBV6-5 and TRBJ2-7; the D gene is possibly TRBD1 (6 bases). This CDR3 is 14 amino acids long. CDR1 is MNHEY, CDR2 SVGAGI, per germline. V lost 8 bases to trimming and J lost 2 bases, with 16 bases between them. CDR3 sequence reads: CASYDGTRTYEQYF. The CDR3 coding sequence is TGTGCCAGCTACGACGGGACACGAACCTACGAGCAGTACTTC.

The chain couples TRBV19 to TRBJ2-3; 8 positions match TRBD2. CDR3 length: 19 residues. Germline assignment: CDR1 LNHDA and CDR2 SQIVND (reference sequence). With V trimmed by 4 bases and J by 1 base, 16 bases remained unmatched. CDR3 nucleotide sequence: TGTGCCAGTAGTACGGCTAGGGTTTATACGACTAGCGGCACAGATACGCAGTATTTT. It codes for CASSTARVYTTSGTDTQYF.

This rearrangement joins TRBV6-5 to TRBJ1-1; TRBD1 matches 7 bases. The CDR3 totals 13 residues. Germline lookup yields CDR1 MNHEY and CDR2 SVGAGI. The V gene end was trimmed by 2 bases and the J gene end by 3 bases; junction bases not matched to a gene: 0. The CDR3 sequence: CASSYDRDTEAFF. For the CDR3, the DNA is TGTGCCAGCAGTTACGACAGGGACACTGAAGCTTTCTTT.

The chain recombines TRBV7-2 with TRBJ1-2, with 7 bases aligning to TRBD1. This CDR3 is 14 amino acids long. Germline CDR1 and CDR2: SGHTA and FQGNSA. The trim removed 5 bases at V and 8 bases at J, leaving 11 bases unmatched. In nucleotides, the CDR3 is TGTGCCAGCAGCCATCCTGAGGGGGCGGGGGGCTACACCTTC. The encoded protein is CASSHPEGAGGYTF. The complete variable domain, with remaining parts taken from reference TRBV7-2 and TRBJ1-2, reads GAGVSQSPSNKVTEKGKDVELRCDPISGHTALYWYRQSLGQGLEFLIYFQGNSAPDKSGLPSDRFSAERTGGSVSTLTIQRTQQEDSAVYLCASSHPEGAGGYTFGSGTRLTVV.

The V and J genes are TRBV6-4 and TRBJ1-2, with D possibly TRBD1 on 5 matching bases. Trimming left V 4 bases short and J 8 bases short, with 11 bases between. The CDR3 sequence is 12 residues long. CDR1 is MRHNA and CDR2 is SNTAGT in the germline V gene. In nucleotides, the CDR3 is TGTGCCAGCAGTGCGGGGGTCGGCGGCTACACCTTC. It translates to CASSAGVGGYTF.

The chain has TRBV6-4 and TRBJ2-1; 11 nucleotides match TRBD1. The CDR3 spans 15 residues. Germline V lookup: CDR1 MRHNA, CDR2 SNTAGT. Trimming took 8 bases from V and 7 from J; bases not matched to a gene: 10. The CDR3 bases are TGTGCCAGCTCCGTGCGAGGGACAGGGGGGAATGAGCAGTTCTTC. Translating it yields CASSVRGTGGNEQFF.

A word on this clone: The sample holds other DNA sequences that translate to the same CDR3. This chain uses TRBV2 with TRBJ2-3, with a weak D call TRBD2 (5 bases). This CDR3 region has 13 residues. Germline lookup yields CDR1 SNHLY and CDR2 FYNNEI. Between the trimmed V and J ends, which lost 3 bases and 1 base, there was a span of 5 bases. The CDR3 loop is CASSDGGTDTQYF. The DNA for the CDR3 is TGTGCCAGCAGTGACGGGGGCACAGATACGCAGTATTTT.

CDR3 loop: CASSLEGETEAFF. The CDR3 nucleotides read TGTGCCAGCAGCTTAGAGGGGGAGACTGAAGCTTTCTTT. This chain joins TRBV13 and TRBJ1-1; D might be TRBD1 (6 bases). Germline V gene data show CDR1 as PRHDT and CDR2 as FYEKMQ (reference sequence). The CDR3 length is 13 residues. V shed 1 base and J shed 5 bases, with 8 bases lying between them.

The CDR3 nucleotides read TGTGCCAGCAGCCCCGTGTGGCGGGAGGGCCCTTACAATGAGCAGTTCTTC. Protein product: CASSPVWREGPYNEQFF. The chain uses TRBV28 and TRBJ2-1, with 9 bases matching TRBD2. The V gene end was trimmed by 6 bases and the J gene end by 4 bases; junction bases not matched to a gene: 13. Germline V gives CDR1 MDHEN, CDR2 SYDVKM. This CDR3 is built from 17 residues.

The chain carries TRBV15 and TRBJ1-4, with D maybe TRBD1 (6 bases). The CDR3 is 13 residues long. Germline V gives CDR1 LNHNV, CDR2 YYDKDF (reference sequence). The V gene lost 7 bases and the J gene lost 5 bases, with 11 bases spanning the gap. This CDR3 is CATIDRTNEKLFF. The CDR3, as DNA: TGTGCCACCATAGACAGGACGAATGAAAAACTGTTTTTT.

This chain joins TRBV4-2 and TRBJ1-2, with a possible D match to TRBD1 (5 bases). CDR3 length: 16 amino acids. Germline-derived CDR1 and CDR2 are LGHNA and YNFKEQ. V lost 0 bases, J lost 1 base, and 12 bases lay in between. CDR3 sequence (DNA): TGTGCCAGCAGCCAAGAAGCAGGGTTATATAACTATGGCTACACCTTC. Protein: CASSQEAGLYNYGYTF.

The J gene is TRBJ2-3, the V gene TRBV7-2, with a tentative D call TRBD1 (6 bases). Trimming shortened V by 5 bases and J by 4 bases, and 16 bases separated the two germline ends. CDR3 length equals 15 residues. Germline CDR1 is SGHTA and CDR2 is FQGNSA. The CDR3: CASSVGLGAADTQYF. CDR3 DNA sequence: TGTGCCAGCAGCGTGGGGTTGGGGGCAGCAGATACGCAGTATTTT.

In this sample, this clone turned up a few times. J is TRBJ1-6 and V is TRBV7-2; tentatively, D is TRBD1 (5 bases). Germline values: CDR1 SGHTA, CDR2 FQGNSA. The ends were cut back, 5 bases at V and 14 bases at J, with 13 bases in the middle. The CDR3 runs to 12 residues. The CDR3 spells CASSGGRGALHF. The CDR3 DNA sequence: TGTGCCAGCAGCGGGGGGAGAGGGGCCCTCCACTTT.

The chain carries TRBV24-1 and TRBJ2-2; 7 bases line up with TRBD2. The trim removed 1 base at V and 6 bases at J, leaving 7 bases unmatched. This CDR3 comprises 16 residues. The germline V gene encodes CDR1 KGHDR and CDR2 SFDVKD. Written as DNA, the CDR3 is TGTGCCACCAGTGATTTCACTAGCGCTTATTCCGGGGAGCTGTTTTTT. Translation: CATSDFTSAYSGELFF.

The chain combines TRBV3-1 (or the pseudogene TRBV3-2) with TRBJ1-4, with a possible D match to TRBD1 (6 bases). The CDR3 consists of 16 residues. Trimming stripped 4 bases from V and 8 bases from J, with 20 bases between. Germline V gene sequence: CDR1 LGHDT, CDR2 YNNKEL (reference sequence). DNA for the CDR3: TGTGCCAGCAGCCTCCTCCCCGCAGGGGCCGGGGAAAAACTGTTTTTT. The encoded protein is CASSLLPAGAGEKLFF.

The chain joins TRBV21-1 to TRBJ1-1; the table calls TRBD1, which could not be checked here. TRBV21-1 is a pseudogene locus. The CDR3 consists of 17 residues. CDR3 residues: CASRPMTGGSRDTEAFF. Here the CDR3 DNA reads TGTGCCAGCAGACCCATGACAGGGGGCTCTCGGGACACTGAAGCTTTCTTT.

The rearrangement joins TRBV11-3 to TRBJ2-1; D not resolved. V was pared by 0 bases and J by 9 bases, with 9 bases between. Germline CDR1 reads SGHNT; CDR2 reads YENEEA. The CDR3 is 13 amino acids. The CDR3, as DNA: TGTGCCAGCAGCTTAGAGGAGTTCGGTGAGCAGTTCTTC. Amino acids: CASSLEEFGEQFF.

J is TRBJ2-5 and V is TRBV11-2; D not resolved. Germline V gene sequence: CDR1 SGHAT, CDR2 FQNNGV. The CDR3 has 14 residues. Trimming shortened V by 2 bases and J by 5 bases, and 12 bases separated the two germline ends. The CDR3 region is CASSLSVRRETQYF. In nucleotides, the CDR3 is TGTGCCAGCAGCTTAAGTGTGCGGCGGGAGACCCAGTACTTC.

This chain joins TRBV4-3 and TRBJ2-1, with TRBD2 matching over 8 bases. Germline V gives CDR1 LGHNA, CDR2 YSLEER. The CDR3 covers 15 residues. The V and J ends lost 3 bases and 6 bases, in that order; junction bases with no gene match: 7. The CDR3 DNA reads TGCGCCAGCAGCCACCACTGGACTAGCCCCAATGAGCAGTTCTTC. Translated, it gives CASSHHWTSPNEQFF.

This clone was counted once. The chain's CDR3 is CASSYSSRNTEAFF. The CDR3 coding sequence is TGTGCCAGCAGTTACTCGAGCCGGAACACTGAAGCTTTCTTT. V gene TRBV6-5 combines with J gene TRBJ1-1; no clear D gene. V was shortened by 0 bases and J by 1 base, with 6 bases between the two germline ends. Per the germline V gene, CDR1 is MNHEY and CDR2 is SVGAGI. The CDR3 extends over 14 amino acids.

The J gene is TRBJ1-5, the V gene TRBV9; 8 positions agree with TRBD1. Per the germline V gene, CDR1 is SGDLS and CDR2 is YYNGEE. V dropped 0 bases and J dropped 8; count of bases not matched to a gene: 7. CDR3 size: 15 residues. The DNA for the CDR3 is TGTGCCAGCAGCGTAGATGAGACAGGGGCCGAGCCCCAGCATTTT. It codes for CASSVDETGAEPQHF. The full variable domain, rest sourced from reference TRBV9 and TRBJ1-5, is DSGVTQTPKHLITATGQRVTLRCSPRSGDLSVYWYQQSLDQGLQFLIQYYNGEERAKGNILERFSAQQFPDLHSELNLSSLELGDSALYFCASSVDETGAEPQHFGDGTRLSIL.

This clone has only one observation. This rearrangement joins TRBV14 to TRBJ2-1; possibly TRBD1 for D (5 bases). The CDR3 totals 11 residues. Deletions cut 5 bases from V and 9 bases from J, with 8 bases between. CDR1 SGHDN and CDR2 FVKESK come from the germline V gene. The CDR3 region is CASSSRGEQFF. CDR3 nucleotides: TGTGCCAGCAGCTCAAGGGGTGAGCAGTTCTTC.

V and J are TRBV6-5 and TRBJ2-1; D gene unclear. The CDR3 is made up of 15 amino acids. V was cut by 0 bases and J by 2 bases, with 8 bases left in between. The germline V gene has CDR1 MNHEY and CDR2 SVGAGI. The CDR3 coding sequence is TGTGCCAGCAGTTACTCGATAACTGCCTACAATGAGCAGTTCTTC. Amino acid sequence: CASSYSITAYNEQFF.

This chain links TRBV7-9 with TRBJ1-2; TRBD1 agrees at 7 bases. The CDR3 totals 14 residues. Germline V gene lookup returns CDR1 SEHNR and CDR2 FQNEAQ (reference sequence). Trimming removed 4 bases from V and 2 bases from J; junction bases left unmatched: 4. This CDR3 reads CASSWGTDNYGYTF. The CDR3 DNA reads TGTGCCAGCAGCTGGGGGACAGACAACTATGGCTACACCTTC.

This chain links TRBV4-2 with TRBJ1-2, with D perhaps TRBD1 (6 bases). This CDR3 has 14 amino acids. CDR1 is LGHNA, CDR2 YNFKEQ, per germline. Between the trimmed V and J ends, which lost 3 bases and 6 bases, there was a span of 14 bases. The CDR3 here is CASSHRGQLDGYTF. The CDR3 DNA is TGTGCCAGCAGCCACCGAGGACAGTTAGATGGCTACACCTTC.

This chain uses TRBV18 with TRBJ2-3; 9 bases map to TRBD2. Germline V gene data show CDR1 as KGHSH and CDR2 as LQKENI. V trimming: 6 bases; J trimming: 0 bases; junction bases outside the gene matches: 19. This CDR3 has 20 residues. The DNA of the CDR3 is TGTGCCAGCTCCCCGGGGAAGGGCCCAACTAGCGGGCCTAGCACAGATACGCAGTATTTT. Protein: CASSPGKGPTSGPSTDTQYF.

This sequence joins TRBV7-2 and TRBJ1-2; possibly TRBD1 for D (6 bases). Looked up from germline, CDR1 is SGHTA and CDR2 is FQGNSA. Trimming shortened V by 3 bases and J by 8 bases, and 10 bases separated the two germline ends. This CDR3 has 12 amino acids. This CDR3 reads CASSFRQDGYTF. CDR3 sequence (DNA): TGTGCCAGCAGCTTCAGACAGGACGGCTACACCTTC.